These T cell receptor beta chains were read from a single sample in a study of graft-versus-host responses after intestinal transplantation. The repertoire was sequenced with immunoSEQ multiplex PCR; TCRdb's copy has only in-frame clones and lacks some. This sample yields roughly 25,000 clones, of which 85% to 95% are seen a single time; just under 2% belongs to the top ten. The sample consisted of PBMCs, taken roughly 38 days after intestinal transplant. The source of these receptors is a human patient who received an intestinal transplant, so some T cells may come from the graft donor. Each CDR3 is given with its conserved first and last residue. The D gene is left open where the match is weak. Some rows mark clone size as missing; the rest say once, few, many or name a class of expanded clone.

D	V	size	J	DNA	CDR3
.	TRBV27	.	TRBJ1-2	TGTGCCAGCAGTTTAATGAAGGAGGACTATGGCTACACCTTC	CASSLMKEDYGYTF
.	TRBV7-9	.	TRBJ1-1	TGTGCCAGCAGCTTGGACCTGGGGAACACTGAAGCTTTCTTT	CASSLDLGNTEAFF
TRBD1	TRBV28	once	TRBJ2-6	TGTGCCAGCAGTTTCCGGGCAGGGGGCAGGTCTGGGGCCAACGTCCTGACTTTC	CASSFRAGGRSGANVLTF
TRBD1	TRBV2	.	TRBJ2-7	TGTGCCAGCATGAGTGACAGGGGGCCTCTGAGCTCCTACGAGCAGTACTTC	CASMSDRGPLSSYEQYF
TRBD2	TRBV12-5	.	TRBJ2-1	TGTGCTAGTGGTTTGGACCGTAGCGGGAGAGGCTACAATGAGCAGTTCTTC	CASGLDRSGRGYNEQFF
.	TRBV30	once	TRBJ1-5	TGTGCCTGGGGGAGTCAGCCCCAGCATTTT	CAWGSQPQHF
.	TRBV7-6	.	TRBJ2-7	TGTGCCAGCAGCTTAGTTGCGGACTTCTACGAGCAGTACTTC	CASSLVADFYEQYF
TRBD2	TRBV7-3	.	TRBJ2-1	TGTGCCAGCAGCGAACACGGGACTAGCGGGAGATTTTCTGTACCAAATGAGCAGTTCTTC	CASSEHGTSGRFSVPNEQFF
.	TRBV21-1	.	TRBJ1-3	TGTGCCAGCAGAATCATGTTAGCTCAACACGCACGAAACACCATATATTTT	CASRIMLAQHARNTIYF
TRBD1	TRBV4-3	.	TRBJ2-2	TGCGCCAGCAGTCCGACAGGGCTCGACACCGGGGAGCTGTTTTTT	CASSPTGLDTGELFF
.	TRBV7-2	.	TRBJ2-5	TGTGCCAGCAGCTGGGGAAGGGGGGAGACCCAGTACTTC	CASSWGRGETQYF
TRBD1	TRBV30	few	TRBJ1-4	TGTGCCTGGAGTCCCCGGGACAGGGTTTCTAATGAAAAACTGTTTTTT	CAWSPRDRVSNEKLFF
.	TRBV9	.	TRBJ1-3	TGTGCCAGCAGCGTAGCGGCCAATGGACCTGGAAACACCATATATTTT	CASSVAANGPGNTIYF
.	TRBV29-1	.	TRBJ1-2	TGCAGCGTAGTGGACAGTTCTAACTATGGCTACACCTTC	CSVVDSSNYGYTF
.	TRBV18	.	TRBJ1-5	TGTGCCAGCTCCTCCTCCAGTTTTCAGCCCCAGCATTTT	CASSSSSFQPQHF
.	TRBV11-3	.	TRBJ2-1	TGTGCCAGCAGCTTAGATCTGACCTACAATGAGCAGTTCTTC	CASSLDLTYNEQFF
.	TRBV7-8	.	TRBJ1-2	TGTGCCAGCAGCTCATCAGGAGATGGCTACACCTTC	CASSSSGDGYTF
TRBD1	TRBV6-1	.	TRBJ1-2	TGTGCCAGCAGTGAAGACAGGGGTTGGATGGATGGCGACTATGGCTACACCTTC	CASSEDRGWMDGDYGYTF
.	TRBV27	.	TRBJ2-7	TGTGCCAGCAGTTCGCAAGAACCGTACGAGCAGTACTTC	CASSSQEPYEQYF
.	TRBV7-8	.	TRBJ1-2	TGTGCCAGCAGTTTAGGGCGGTCGGAGTATGGCTACACCTTC	CASSLGRSEYGYTF
.	TRBV6-5	.	TRBJ2-7	TGTGCCAGCGCTAGAGGGCTTACGACCAGGTACGAGCAGTACTTC	CASARGLTTRYEQYF
.	TRBV6-5	.	TRBJ1-2	TGTGCCAGCAGGCCTCTATTGGGTCACAACTATGGCTACACCTTC	CASRPLLGHNYGYTF
.	TRBV19	.	TRBJ1-1	TGTGCCAGTAGTCCGGGGACATCAGGCGGTGAAGCTTTCTTT	CASSPGTSGGEAFF
TRBD1	TRBV19	few	TRBJ2-1	TGTGCCAGTAGGCGGACAGGGGGAAAATACAATGAGCAGTTCTTC	CASRRTGGKYNEQFF
TRBD1	TRBV19	.	TRBJ2-6	TGTGCCAGTAGTACCCGGGACAGGGGGATCTCTGGGGCCAACGTCCTGACTTTC	CASSTRDRGISGANVLTF
.	TRBV6-5	.	TRBJ2-1	TGTGCCAGCAGTTACTCGTTTGGAAATGAGCAGTTCTTC	CASSYSFGNEQFF
.	TRBV7-8	once	TRBJ2-7	TGTGCCAGCAGTCGGGACTTTTTAAGCTACGAGCAGTACTTC	CASSRDFLSYEQYF
.	TRBV18	once	TRBJ2-3	TGTGCCAGCTCATTCCGGGGAACAGATACGCAGTATTTT	CASSFRGTDTQYF
.	TRBV6-6	medium-sized	TRBJ2-5	TGTGCCAGCAGCCGCAACAGGGCTTCCCAAGAGACCCAGTACTTC	CASSRNRASQETQYF
TRBD1	TRBV11-3	.	TRBJ2-3	TGTGCCAGCAGCTTGACGGACAGGGGCGGGAGCACAGATACGCAGTATTTT	CASSLTDRGGSTDTQYF
.	TRBV6-1	.	TRBJ1-1	TGTGCCAGCAGTGAGATGGGGTCTTACACTGAAGCTTTCTTT	CASSEMGSYTEAFF
.	TRBV5-4	.	TRBJ2-2	TGTGCCAGCAGCGTTGAACCAAGAGGGGTTATCACCGGGGAGCTGTTTTTT	CASSVEPRGVITGELFF
.	TRBV10-3	.	TRBJ2-1	TGTGCCATCAGCCCGGGAAGGGGTCATGAGCAGTTCTTC	CAISPGRGHEQFF
.	TRBV10-3	.	TRBJ2-3	TGTGCCATCGGCGGGAGCACAGATACGCAGTATTTT	CAIGGSTDTQYF
TRBD2	TRBV7-3	.	TRBJ2-1	TGTGCCAGCAGCCCCCGCCCTCCTAGCGGGAGTAATGAGCAGTTCTTC	CASSPRPPSGSNEQFF
TRBD2	TRBV19	.	TRBJ2-1	TGTGCCAGTAGTATATTTAGCGGGTGGACCTATGAGCAGTTCTTC	CASSIFSGWTYEQFF
.	TRBV28	once	TRBJ1-5	TGTGCCAGCAGCTCATTCAGCAATCAGCCCCAGCATTTT	CASSSFSNQPQHF
TRBD1	TRBV13	once	TRBJ2-7	TGTGCCAGCCGACGGGGACAGGGGTTCTACGAGCAGTACTTC	CASRRGQGFYEQYF
TRBD2	TRBV7-8	.	TRBJ2-3	TGTGCCAGCAGCTTAAGACTAGCTTTAGATACGCAGTATTTT	CASSLRLALDTQYF
TRBD2	TRBV19	once	TRBJ2-1	TGTGCCAGTAGTGGAAGGACTAGCGGGAGTAAGAATGAGCAGTTCTTC	CASSGRTSGSKNEQFF
TRBD1	TRBV6-4	.	TRBJ1-1	TGTGCCAGCAGTGCCCAGACAGGGGGGAGCACTGAAGCTTTCTTT	CASSAQTGGSTEAFF
.	TRBV9	.	TRBJ2-3	TGTGCCAGCAGCGCTGGGAAAAGGGATACGCAGTATTTT	CASSAGKRDTQYF
TRBD1	TRBV9	.	TRBJ1-1	TGTGCCAGCGGCGGGGGACAGCTAAACACTGAAGCTTTCTTT	CASGGGQLNTEAFF
.	TRBV9	.	TRBJ2-1	TGTGCCAGCAACTCACAACTAGACTACAATGAGCAGTTCTTC	CASNSQLDYNEQFF
.	TRBV5-1	.	TRBJ2-7	TGCGCCAGCAGCTTGGGGGTCGGAGGTGAGGACGAGCAGTACTTC	CASSLGVGGEDEQYF
TRBD2	TRBV4-2	.	TRBJ2-3	TGTGCCAGCAGCCAAGATCGGCAGCGGGGTCACACAGATACGCAGTATTTT	CASSQDRQRGHTDTQYF